This T cell receptor beta chain derives from a study of cytomegalovirus exposure and HLA in healthy donors. After removal of 4 bases from V and 4 bases from J, the junction contained 10 bases not matched to a gene. The CDR3 loop spans 15 amino acids. Per the germline V gene, CDR1 is SQVTM and CDR2 is ANQGSEA. This clone was seen a few times. Both 60 Vbeta primers and 13 Jbeta primers went into the PCR. This table comes from immunoSEQ multiplex PCR, and its TCRdb copy is limited to in-frame clones, with some not included. The profile shows over 200,000 clones, around 89% of them singletons. The chain has TRBV29-1 and TRBJ2-5, with 9 bases aligning to TRBD1. The clonotype comes from a woman aged 18 to 35 in good health and CMV-seronegative. The sequenced sample consisted of PBMCs. The CDR3 nucleotides are TGCAGCGTTGTCCCACAACCGGGACAGGGAGAGACCCAGTACTTC. This sequence encodes CSVVPQPGQGETQYF. Full variable domain (missing parts from reference TRBV29-1 and TRBJ2-5): SAVISQKPSRDICQRGTSLTIQCQVDSQVTMMFWYRQQPGQSLTLIATANQGSEATYESGFVIDKFPISRPNLTFSTLTVSNMSPEDSSIYLCSVVPQPGQGETQYFGPGTRLLVL.